This is a list of T cell receptor beta chains from one sample in a study of T cell clonotyping in hematopoietic cell transplantation. Some clones are missing from TCRdb's copy, which holds only in-frame ones; the method was immunoSEQ multiplex PCR. The profile shows about 10,000 clones, about 77% of them singletons. This specimen was PBMCs, taken 30 days after allogeneic stem cell transplant. The receptors here all came from a female patient aged 40-50 years who had an allogeneic stem cell transplant from a related donor, so T cells may come from the graft donor. Some clones in this sample may be carry-over from other donors' samples. CDR3s include the opening cysteine and the closing phenylalanine or tryptophan. The D gene is left open where the match is weak. Size is omitted from some rows. Given values are once, few, many or a class for expanded clones.

j_call d_call clone_size v_call cdr3_nt cdr3_aa
TRBJ1-4 TRBD1 - TRBV2 TGTGCCAGCAACAGGGGGGCGTTCGAGGAAAAACTGTTTTTT CASNRGAFEEKLFF
TRBJ2-7 - - TRBV14 TGTGCCAGCAGCCAAGGAGCTTACGAGCAGTACTTC CASSQGAYEQYF
TRBJ1-6 - - TRBV30 TGTGCCTGGGGAAGTGGTTCACCCCTCCACTTT CAWGSGSPLHF
TRBJ2-5 TRBD2 - TRBV11-3 TGTGCCAGCAGCTTAGGAGTTTTAGCGGGAGGAGAGACCCAGTACTTC CASSLGVLAGGETQYF
TRBJ2-5 - few TRBV19 TGTGCCAGTACCCTGGGGGAGACCCAGTACTTC CASTLGETQYF
TRBJ2-7 - - TRBV5-1 TGCGCCAGCAGCCTTCGGGGTTCCCCAAACGAGCAGTACTTC CASSLRGSPNEQYF
TRBJ1-2 - - TRBV28 TGTGCCAGCATGCAGGTATTCAGATATGGCTACACCTTC CASMQVFRYGYTF
TRBJ2-3 - - TRBV4-3 TGCGCCAGCAGCCCCGGGACTTCCACAAACAAGGGTACGCAGTATTTT CASSPGTSTNKGTQYF
TRBJ2-5 - - TRBV12-5 TGTGCTAGTGGTTTGGGGCAGGATTGGGAGACCCAGTACTTC CASGLGQDWETQYF
TRBJ2-2 TRBD1 - TRBV30 TGTGCCTGGAGGAGAGGGGGCACGGACACCGGGGAGCTGTTTTTT CAWRRGGTDTGELFF
TRBJ1-1 - - TRBV11-1 TGTGCCAGCAGCGTGGGGGGATACACTGAAGCTTTCTTT CASSVGGYTEAFF
TRBJ2-5 - - TRBV4-1 TGCGCCAGCAGCCAAGACTACCATAGGGGAGAGACCCAGTACTTC CASSQDYHRGETQYF
TRBJ2-1 - - TRBV11-2 TGTGCCAGCAGCTTAGACGCATCACGCAATGAGCAGTTCTTC CASSLDASRNEQFF
TRBJ2-3 TRBD2 - TRBV19 TGTGCCAGTGCTAGCGGGAGCACAGATACGCAGTATTTT CASASGSTDTQYF
TRBJ1-1 - - TRBV19 TGTGCCAGTAGTATTGAGGCAGGGAGAGGGAACACTGAAGCTTTCTTT CASSIEAGRGNTEAFF
TRBJ2-1 TRBD2 once TRBV5-4 TGTGCCAGCAGCCCGACTAGCAGCTACAATGAGCAGTTCTTC CASSPTSSYNEQFF
TRBJ1-1 - few TRBV29-1 TGCAGCGTCCTCCCGGGCGTGGCTGAAGCTTTCTTT CSVLPGVAEAFF
TRBJ2-3 - - TRBV11-3 TGTGCCAGCAGCTCCTTTTCGTTTGACACAGATACGCAGTATTTT CASSSFSFDTDTQYF
TRBJ1-2 - - TRBV5-4 TGTGCCAGCAGCTACCCGCCTGACAGATTAAACTATGGCTACACCTTC CASSYPPDRLNYGYTF
TRBJ2-3 - few TRBV19 TGTGCCAGTAGTATAGACTTCGGGACTCGGACAGATACGCAGTATTTT CASSIDFGTRTDTQYF
TRBJ1-1 TRBD1 - TRBV5-1 TGCGCCAGCAGCCCCGGGACAGCGGGGGGTGAAGCTTTCTTT CASSPGTAGGEAFF
TRBJ1-2 TRBD1 few TRBV9 TGTGCCAGCAGCGCCTCGGGACAGGGTGGCCATGGCTACACCTTC CASSASGQGGHGYTF
TRBJ1-4 TRBD1 - TRBV6-1 TGTGCCAGCAGTGAAGCGGTGACAGGGGGCAGGGAAAAACTGTTTTTT CASSEAVTGGREKLFF